This is a list of T cell receptor beta chains from one sample in a study of T cell clones after liver transplantation. TCRdb's table, derived via immunoSEQ multiplex PCR, lists solely in-frame clones and lacks some. The sample includes 10,000 or so clones, around 73% of them seen just once. Material: CD8+ T cells from blood, obtained at the 22-month timepoint. The source is a human patient who received a liver transplant. Some T cells may be the graft donor's. CDR3s include the opening cysteine and the closing phenylalanine or tryptophan. The D gene is left open where the match is weak. Where a row states a size, it is once, few, many or the class of an expanded clone; other rows omit it.

>TRBV2|TRBJ2-2|-|-
CASTITGELFF
TGTGCCAGCACTATCACCGGGGAGCTGTTTTTT
>TRBV28|TRBJ1-5|-|-
CASSSRQGWNQPQHF
TGTGCCAGCAGTTCTCGCCAGGGCTGGAATCAGCCCCAGCATTTT
>TRBV7-9|TRBJ1-4|-|-
CASSRAGHPEKLFF
TGTGCCAGCAGCCGTGCGGGACATCCTGAAAAACTGTTTTTT
>TRBV7-9|TRBJ1-5|-|-
CASSLEGGGGNQPQHF
TGTGCCAGCAGCTTAGAGGGTGGGGGAGGCAATCAGCCCCAGCATTTT
>TRBV7-3|TRBJ2-2|-|once
CASSFYPGANTGELFF
TGTGCCAGCAGCTTCTATCCGGGGGCGAACACCGGGGAGCTGTTTTTT
>TRBV11-3|TRBJ2-2|-|-
CASRDSGELFF
TGTGCCAGCAGGGATTCCGGGGAGCTGTTTTTT
>TRBV10-2|TRBJ1-1|-|once
CASSDGRTNTEAFF
TGCGCCAGCAGTGACGGAAGGACGAACACTGAAGCTTTCTTT
>TRBV9|TRBJ2-5|-|-
CASSVEAEETQYF
TGTGCCAGCAGCGTAGAGGCAGAAGAGACCCAGTACTTC
>TRBV13|TRBJ1-1|-|few
CASSSVRSGNTEAFF
TGTGCCAGCAGCTCGGTCCGAAGTGGGAACACTGAAGCTTTCTTT
>TRBV2|TRBJ1-1|TRBD1|-
CASSVGGGRTEAFF
TGTGCCAGCAGTGTTGGAGGGGGCCGGACTGAAGCTTTCTTT
>TRBV18|TRBJ2-3|TRBD1|-
CASSRRDRATDTQYF
TGTGCCAGCTCTCGCCGGGACAGGGCTACAGATACGCAGTATTTT
>TRBV4-1|TRBJ2-7|-|-
CASSHPGAAYEQYF
TGCGCCAGCAGCCACCCCGGCGCAGCCTACGAGCAGTACTTC
>TRBV5-4|TRBJ2-7|TRBD2|-
CASSLWGLGAYEQYF
TGTGCCAGCAGCCTCTGGGGACTAGGGGCATACGAGCAGTACTTC
>TRBV2|TRBJ2-7|TRBD1|once
CASSGGQGAYEQYF
TGTGCCAGCAGTGGGGGACAGGGGGCCTACGAGCAGTACTTC
>TRBV29-1|TRBJ2-3|-|-
CSVHIRLRGTDTQYF
TGCAGCGTTCACATACGGCTGAGGGGCACAGATACGCAGTATTTT
>TRBV27|TRBJ1-2|-|-
CASSLSRSDGYTF
TGTGCCAGCAGTTTATCGAGGTCTGATGGCTACACCTTC
>TRBV7-9|TRBJ1-4|-|-
CASRGRLEKLFF
TGTGCCAGCAGGGGGAGATTGGAAAAACTGTTTTTT
>TRBV6-5|TRBJ1-5|-|-
CASSQDTNQPQHF
TGTGCCAGCAGCCAGGACACGAATCAGCCCCAGCATTTT
>TRBV9|TRBJ2-7|-|few
CASSVGGDATYEQYF
TGTGCCAGCAGCGTAGGGGGGGACGCAACCTACGAGCAGTACTTC
>TRBV7-9|TRBJ2-2|TRBD1|-
CASSPRDRVDGELFF
TGTGCCAGCAGCCCTCGGGACAGGGTGGACGGGGAGCTGTTTTTT
>TRBV19|TRBJ1-6|-|few
CASSLSQLGALSPLHF
TGTGCCAGTAGCCTCAGCCAGTTGGGGGCCCTTTCACCCCTCCACTTT
>TRBV7-9|TRBJ1-1|-|-
CASTPPITEAFF
TGTGCCAGCACCCCTCCGATAACTGAAGCTTTCTTT
>TRBV7-9|TRBJ2-5|-|-
CASSEDTAETQYF
TGTGCCAGCAGCGAGGACACAGCAGAGACCCAGTACTTC
>TRBV19|TRBJ1-2|-|-
CASSIPGISNYGYTF
TGTGCCAGTAGTATACCAGGGATCTCTAACTATGGCTACACCTTC
>TRBV27|TRBJ1-2|TRBD1|-
CASSQRTGVGYTF
TGTGCCAGCAGTCAACGGACAGGGGTGGGCTACACCTTC
>TRBV28|TRBJ1-4|TRBD1|once
CASSSRDTGGWGEKLFF
TGTGCCAGCAGCTCGAGGGATACAGGGGGTTGGGGTGAAAAACTGTTTTTT
>TRBV2|TRBJ2-1|-|-
CASSEAAFYNEQFF
TGTGCCAGCAGTGAAGCGGCCTTCTACAATGAGCAGTTCTTC
>TRBV4-1|TRBJ1-1|-|-
CASSHAAREDTEAFF
TGCGCCAGCAGCCATGCAGCGAGGGAGGACACTGAAGCTTTCTTT
>TRBV9|TRBJ2-7|-|-
CASSQNTGNTYEQYF
TGTGCCAGCAGCCAAAACACGGGAAATACCTACGAGCAGTACTTC
>TRBV2|TRBJ2-1|TRBD1|-
CASSDRGLDYNEQFF
TGTGCCAGCAGTGACAGGGGGCTTGACTACAATGAGCAGTTCTTC
>TRBV4-1|TRBJ1-1|TRBD1|once
CASSQATGEMNTEAFF
TGCGCCAGCAGCCAAGCAACAGGGGAAATGAACACTGAAGCTTTCTTT
>TRBV15|TRBJ2-3|TRBD2|-
CATSPPASGVRGDTQYF
TGTGCCACCAGCCCGCCGGCTAGCGGGGTCCGGGGAGATACGCAGTATTTT
>TRBV4-1|TRBJ2-3|TRBD1|-
CASSGAGQGADTQYF
TGCGCCAGCAGCGGGGCGGGACAGGGGGCCGATACGCAGTATTTT
>TRBV18|TRBJ2-3|-|-
CASSPPPPGTDTQYF
TGTGCCAGCTCACCACCCCCCCCGGGGACAGATACGCAGTATTTT
>TRBV14|TRBJ1-4|-|-
CASSRTLAPRNEKLFF
TGTGCCAGCAGCCGAACGCTGGCCCCTAGAAATGAAAAACTGTTTTTT
>TRBV6-5|TRBJ1-2|TRBD1|-
CASRTGAEGYTF
TGTGCCAGCAGAACAGGGGCTGAGGGCTACACCTTC
>TRBV5-6|TRBJ1-2|-|hyperexpanded
CASSSGRFGGGYGYTF
TGTGCCAGCAGCTCGGGGCGGTTCGGGGGCGGCTATGGCTACACCTTC
>TRBV19|TRBJ1-1|-|-
CASNGFGERNTEAFF
TGTGCCAGTAATGGCTTTGGGGAGAGGAACACTGAAGCTTTCTTT
>TRBV2|TRBJ1-2|-|-
CATHSNTPNYGYTF
TGTGCCACCCACTCAAACACTCCTAACTATGGCTACACCTTC
>TRBV2|TRBJ2-1|TRBD1|once
CASSVMWDRGYNEQFF
TGTGCCAGCAGCGTGATGTGGGACAGGGGTTACAATGAGCAGTTCTTC
>TRBV11-2|TRBJ1-1|TRBD1|once
CASSLVPGGNTEAFF
TGTGCCAGCAGCTTAGTGCCAGGGGGGAACACTGAAGCTTTCTTT
>TRBV7-9|TRBJ1-5|TRBD1|-
CASSPPGGQPQHF
TGTGCCAGCAGCCCACCAGGGGGTCAGCCCCAGCATTTT
>TRBV5-6|TRBJ1-1|-|-
CASSRAYHKVYPVSTEAFF
TGTGCCAGCAGCCGAGCCTACCATAAGGTCTATCCGGTGAGCACTGAAGCTTTCTTT